This T cell receptor beta chain was identified during a study of CD8+CD57+ T cells in acquired aplastic anemia. Study as a whole: An average of about 3.2 ug of DNA was obtained from sorted CD4+ and CD8+ cells. On average, healthy donors gave about 10.8 million reads for CD4+ cells. General observations from the study: Roughly 28 was the count of CD8+ CDR3 sequences that patients shared with controls.

Both TCR beta VDJ combination and CDR3 sequence profiling were carried out. Genomic DNA was the template for this profiling. TCRdb re-called the reads through MiXCR, storing one row per CDR3 protein. The sample gives around 170,000 distinct CDR3 sequences, 60% to 70% of which show up once; under 60% is in the top ten. Notes on this clonotype: What it binds is not known.

Germline values: CDR1 SQVTM, CDR2 ANQGSEA. The CDR3 contains 11 residues. With 6 bases removed from V and 4 bases from J, the gap between germline ends came to 9 bases. Sequencing input: sorted CD4+, CD8+, or CD8+CD57+ T cells (not recorded which) from PBMCs. This TCR was recovered from a human donor in good health. The V call is TRBV29-1, the J call TRBJ1-2, with a tentative D call TRBD1 (5 bases). CDR3 residues: CSVDGTYGYTF. DNA of the CDR3: TGCAGCGTGGACGGGACCTATGGCTACACCTTC.